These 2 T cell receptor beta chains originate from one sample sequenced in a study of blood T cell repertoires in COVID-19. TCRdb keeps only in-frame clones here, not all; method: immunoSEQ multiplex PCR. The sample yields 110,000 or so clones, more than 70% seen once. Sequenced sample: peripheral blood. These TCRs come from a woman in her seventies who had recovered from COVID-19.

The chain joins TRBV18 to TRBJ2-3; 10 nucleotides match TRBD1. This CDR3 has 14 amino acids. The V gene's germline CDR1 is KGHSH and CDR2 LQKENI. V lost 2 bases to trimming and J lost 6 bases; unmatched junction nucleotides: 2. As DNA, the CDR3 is TGTGCCAGCTCACCAGGACAGGGGGTCGATACGCAGTATTTT. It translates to CASSPGQGVDTQYF. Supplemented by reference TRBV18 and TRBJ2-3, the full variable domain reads NAGVMQNPRHLVRRRGQEARLRCSPMKGHSHVYWYRQLPEEGLKFMVYLQKENIIDESGMPKERFSAEFPKEGPSILRIQQVVRGDSAAYFCASSPGQGVDTQYFGPGTRLTVL.

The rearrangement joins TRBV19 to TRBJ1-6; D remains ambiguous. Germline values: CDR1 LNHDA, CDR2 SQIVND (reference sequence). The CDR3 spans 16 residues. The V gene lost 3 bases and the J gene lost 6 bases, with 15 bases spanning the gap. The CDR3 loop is CASSILRGPVNSPLHF. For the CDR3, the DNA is TGTGCCAGTAGTATTCTACGCGGGCCGGTTAATTCACCCCTCCACTTT.